A selection of T cell receptor beta chains follows, all from one sample in a study of T cell responses to AZD1222 COVID-19 vaccine. The protocol was immunoSEQ multiplex PCR, while the TCRdb copy is restricted to in-frame clones and leaves out a portion. The sample contains about 150,000 clones, around nine tenths of which appear only once. The specimen was peripheral blood, collected 28 days after the second AZD1222 dose. These receptors came from an adult who received the AZD1222 COVID-19 vaccine. The CDR3 runs from the conserved cysteine through the conserved F or W. D genes are given only for firm matches. A row's size may be missing; if present it is once, few, many or a size class.

abundance: NA; j_gene: TRBJ2-3; d_gene: NA; v_gene: TRBV3-1/TRBV3-2; CDR3aa: CASSLGTDTQYF; CDR3nt: TGTGCCAGCAGCCTGGGGACAGATACGCAGTATTTT
abundance: NA; j_gene: TRBJ1-2; d_gene: NA; v_gene: TRBV14; CDR3aa: CASSQDAFTRNGYTF; CDR3nt: TGTGCCAGCAGCCAAGACGCATTTACGAGGAATGGCTACACCTTC
abundance: NA; j_gene: TRBJ2-7; d_gene: NA; v_gene: TRBV6-2/TRBV6-3; CDR3aa: CASSQPVRRGRFEQYF; CDR3nt: TGTGCCAGCAGCCAGCCGGTCCGGAGGGGGCGTTTCGAGCAGTACTTC
abundance: NA; j_gene: TRBJ1-3; d_gene: TRBD1; v_gene: TRBV5-1; CDR3aa: CASSKDRARPGNTIYF; CDR3nt: TGCGCCAGCAGCAAGGACAGGGCGAGACCTGGAAACACCATATATTTT
abundance: NA; j_gene: TRBJ2-3; d_gene: NA; v_gene: TRBV4-2; CDR3aa: CASSQGGPGSTDTQYF; CDR3nt: TGTGCCAGCAGCCAAGGGGGCCCGGGGAGCACAGATACGCAGTATTTT
abundance: NA; j_gene: TRBJ1-5; d_gene: NA; v_gene: TRBV6-5; CDR3aa: CASSPRQETTPQHF; CDR3nt: TGTGCCAGCAGTCCTCGACAGGAAACGACGCCCCAGCATTTT
abundance: NA; j_gene: TRBJ2-5; d_gene: NA; v_gene: TRBV6-5; CDR3aa: CASRRAVQETQYF; CDR3nt: TGTGCCAGCAGGCGGGCGGTCCAAGAGACCCAGTACTTC
abundance: NA; j_gene: TRBJ1-2; d_gene: NA; v_gene: TRBV29-1; CDR3aa: CSVVPPGSYGYTF; CDR3nt: TGCAGCGTTGTTCCGCCAGGGAGCTATGGCTACACCTTC
abundance: NA; j_gene: TRBJ1-4; d_gene: NA; v_gene: TRBV12-1; CDR3aa: CASSSPGATNEKLFF; CDR3nt: TGTGCCAGCAGCTCCCCCGGGGCAACTAATGAAAAACTGTTTTTT
abundance: NA; j_gene: TRBJ2-2; d_gene: TRBD2; v_gene: TRBV28; CDR3aa: CASSSSGGTGELFF; CDR3nt: TGTGCCAGCAGTTCTAGCGGGGGCACCGGGGAGCTGTTTTTT
abundance: NA; j_gene: TRBJ1-2; d_gene: NA; v_gene: TRBV3-1/TRBV3-2; CDR3aa: CASSQGGNGYTF; CDR3nt: TGTGCCAGCAGCCAAGGGGGGAATGGCTACACCTTC
abundance: many; j_gene: TRBJ1-6; d_gene: NA; v_gene: TRBV12-3/TRBV12-4; CDR3aa: CASSFPGSPLHF; CDR3nt: TGTGCCAGCAGTTTCCCCGGGTCACCCCTCCACTTT
abundance: once; j_gene: TRBJ2-5; d_gene: NA; v_gene: TRBV18; CDR3aa: CASSPPHRATETQYF; CDR3nt: TGTGCCAGCTCACCACCCCACAGGGCGACGGAGACCCAGTACTTC
abundance: NA; j_gene: TRBJ2-2; d_gene: TRBD2; v_gene: TRBV6-5; CDR3aa: CASTPKRGRGELFF; CDR3nt: TGTGCCAGCACCCCGAAGCGGGGGAGGGGGGAGCTGTTTTTT
abundance: NA; j_gene: TRBJ2-7; d_gene: NA; v_gene: TRBV2; CDR3aa: CASRTDLGAYEQYF; CDR3nt: TGTGCCAGCAGAACGGACCTGGGGGCCTACGAGCAGTACTTC
abundance: NA; j_gene: TRBJ2-1; d_gene: NA; v_gene: TRBV19; CDR3aa: CASSPDSSSYNEQFF; CDR3nt: TGTGCCAGTAGCCCTGACTCGAGCTCCTACAATGAGCAGTTCTTC
abundance: NA; j_gene: TRBJ2-7; d_gene: TRBD1; v_gene: TRBV4-2; CDR3aa: CASSSDRNYEQYF; CDR3nt: TGTGCCAGCAGCTCGGACAGGAACTACGAGCAGTACTTC
abundance: NA; j_gene: TRBJ2-4; d_gene: NA; v_gene: TRBV9; CDR3aa: CASSAAGRSNIQYF; CDR3nt: TGTGCCAGCAGTGCCGCGGGGCGGTCGAACATTCAGTACTTC
abundance: NA; j_gene: TRBJ2-1; d_gene: NA; v_gene: TRBV6-2/TRBV6-3; CDR3aa: CASSGRGNEQFF; CDR3nt: TGTGCCAGCAGTGGCAGGGGCAATGAGCAGTTCTTC
abundance: NA; j_gene: TRBJ2-3; d_gene: NA; v_gene: TRBV2; CDR3aa: CASSEPPLTHELWVAQYF; CDR3nt: TGTGCCAGCAGTGAACCGCCCCTCACCCACGAGCTTTGGGTCGCGCAGTATTTT
abundance: NA; j_gene: TRBJ2-1; d_gene: TRBD2; v_gene: TRBV4-2; CDR3aa: CASSLGLANEQFF; CDR3nt: TGTGCCAGCAGCCTAGGACTAGCGAATGAGCAGTTCTTC
abundance: NA; j_gene: TRBJ1-5; d_gene: NA; v_gene: TRBV6-1; CDR3aa: CASSEWGGARHF; CDR3nt: TGTGCCAGCAGTGAATGGGGCGGGGCACGGCATTTT
abundance: NA; j_gene: TRBJ2-1; d_gene: NA; v_gene: TRBV7-9; CDR3aa: CASSPPTRPSSYNEQFF; CDR3nt: TGTGCCAGCAGCCCACCGACTAGACCAAGCTCCTACAATGAGCAGTTCTTC
abundance: once; j_gene: TRBJ1-1; d_gene: NA; v_gene: TRBV21-1; CDR3aa: CASSIGVRLRAFF; CDR3nt: TGTGCCAGCAGTATAGGGGTAAGGCTTAGAGCTTTCTTT
abundance: NA; j_gene: TRBJ1-2; d_gene: NA; v_gene: TRBV9; CDR3aa: CASSAGHKVNYGYTF; CDR3nt: TGTGCCAGCAGCGCGGGACATAAAGTTAACTATGGCTACACCTTC
abundance: NA; j_gene: TRBJ2-5; d_gene: NA; v_gene: TRBV7-7; CDR3aa: CASSLVPRGGGGETQYF; CDR3nt: TGTGCCAGCAGCTTAGTCCCTCGAGGCGGCGGAGGGGAGACCCAGTACTTC
abundance: NA; j_gene: TRBJ1-2; d_gene: NA; v_gene: TRBV7-2; CDR3aa: CASSSTGIRDYGYTF; CDR3nt: TGTGCCAGCAGCTCTACAGGGATAAGGGACTATGGCTACACCTTC
abundance: NA; j_gene: TRBJ2-1; d_gene: NA; v_gene: TRBV4-1; CDR3aa: CASSQPLLNNEQFF; CDR3nt: TGCGCCAGCAGCCAGCCCCTGCTTAACAATGAGCAGTTCTTC
abundance: NA; j_gene: TRBJ1-1; d_gene: NA; v_gene: TRBV19; CDR3aa: CASSMPPTGNTEAFF; CDR3nt: TGTGCCAGTAGTATGCCCCCGACGGGGAACACTGAAGCTTTCTTT
abundance: NA; j_gene: TRBJ2-3; d_gene: TRBD2; v_gene: TRBV6-1; CDR3aa: CASSETSGGTTDTQYF; CDR3nt: TGTGCCAGCAGTGAGACTAGCGGGGGGACTACAGATACGCAGTATTTT
abundance: NA; j_gene: TRBJ1-5; d_gene: NA; v_gene: TRBV7-8; CDR3aa: CASSLGQKQPQHF; CDR3nt: TGTGCCAGCAGCTTAGGGCAGAAGCAGCCCCAGCATTTT
abundance: once; j_gene: TRBJ1-2; d_gene: NA; v_gene: TRBV14; CDR3aa: CASGQLYGYTF; CDR3nt: TGTGCCAGTGGACAGCTCTATGGCTACACCTTC
abundance: NA; j_gene: TRBJ2-6; d_gene: NA; v_gene: TRBV19; CDR3aa: CASSFVSGANVLTF; CDR3nt: TGTGCCAGTAGTTTCGTGTCTGGGGCCAACGTCCTGACTTTC
abundance: once; j_gene: TRBJ2-7; d_gene: NA; v_gene: TRBV18; CDR3aa: CASSSRDRRGPYEQYF; CDR3nt: TGTGCCAGCTCATCCCGGGACAGACGGGGGCCCTACGAGCAGTACTTC
abundance: NA; j_gene: TRBJ1-5; d_gene: NA; v_gene: TRBV12-2; CDR3aa: CASRLLFGSKKPYQPQHF; CDR3nt: TGTGCAAGTCGCTTACTGTTCGGGAGTAAAAAACCATATCAGCCCCAGCATTTT
abundance: NA; j_gene: TRBJ1-5; d_gene: NA; v_gene: TRBV2; CDR3aa: CASSEVADLFNQPQHF; CDR3nt: TGTGCCAGCAGTGAAGTGGCGGATCTCTTCAATCAGCCCCAGCATTTT
abundance: NA; j_gene: TRBJ2-1; d_gene: NA; v_gene: TRBV7-8; CDR3aa: CASSLGRRNNEQFF; CDR3nt: TGTGCCAGCAGCTTAGGCAGGCGGAACAATGAGCAGTTCTTC
abundance: NA; j_gene: TRBJ1-1; d_gene: NA; v_gene: TRBV3-1/TRBV3-2; CDR3aa: CASSQGGTEAFF; CDR3nt: TGTGCCAGCAGCCAAGGGGGGACTGAAGCTTTCTTT
abundance: NA; j_gene: TRBJ1-2; d_gene: NA; v_gene: TRBV2; CDR3aa: CASSEGYGYTF; CDR3nt: TGTGCCAGCAGTGAAGGGTATGGCTACACCTTC
abundance: NA; j_gene: TRBJ2-7; d_gene: NA; v_gene: TRBV28; CDR3aa: CASSGSYEQYF; CDR3nt: TGTGCCAGCAGTGGGTCCTACGAGCAGTACTTC
abundance: NA; j_gene: TRBJ2-1; d_gene: TRBD2; v_gene: TRBV19; CDR3aa: CASTNPGRDYNEQFF; CDR3nt: TGTGCCAGTACCAATCCCGGGAGGGACTACAATGAGCAGTTCTTC
abundance: NA; j_gene: TRBJ1-1; d_gene: NA; v_gene: TRBV7-2; CDR3aa: CASSLTSGREIGTEAFF; CDR3nt: TGTGCCAGCAGCTTAACCTCGGGCAGGGAGATAGGCACTGAAGCTTTCTTT
abundance: NA; j_gene: TRBJ1-4; d_gene: TRBD1; v_gene: TRBV4-3; CDR3aa: CASSQVGTGGEKLFF; CDR3nt: TGCGCCAGCAGCCAAGTCGGGACAGGGGGTGAAAAACTGTTTTTT
abundance: NA; j_gene: TRBJ2-5; d_gene: TRBD2; v_gene: TRBV7-2; CDR3aa: CASSFSGGAAETQYF; CDR3nt: TGTGCCAGCAGCTTTAGCGGGGGGGCCGCGGAGACCCAGTACTTC
abundance: NA; j_gene: TRBJ2-3; d_gene: NA; v_gene: TRBV7-2; CDR3aa: CASSLRSDTQYF; CDR3nt: TGTGCCAGCAGCTTAAGGAGCGATACGCAGTATTTT
abundance: once; j_gene: TRBJ1-3; d_gene: NA; v_gene: TRBV19; CDR3aa: CASSITPVNTIYF; CDR3nt: TGTGCCAGTAGTATAACCCCGGTGAACACCATATATTTT
abundance: NA; j_gene: TRBJ2-3; d_gene: NA; v_gene: TRBV9; CDR3aa: CASSPRDTTDTQYF; CDR3nt: TGTGCCAGCAGCCCCCGGGACACAACAGATACGCAGTATTTT
abundance: NA; j_gene: TRBJ1-3; d_gene: NA; v_gene: TRBV7-8; CDR3aa: CASSQSSNTIYF; CDR3nt: TGTGCCAGCAGCCAAAGTTCAAACACCATATATTTT
abundance: NA; j_gene: TRBJ1-2; d_gene: NA; v_gene: TRBV21-1; CDR3aa: CASSVLRDSDNYGYTF; CDR3nt: TGTGCCAGCAGTGTTCTTAGGGACAGTGATAACTATGGCTACACCTTC
abundance: NA; j_gene: TRBJ2-7; d_gene: NA; v_gene: TRBV5-6; CDR3aa: CASSLTWVGYEQYF; CDR3nt: TGTGCCAGCAGCTTAACGTGGGTTGGATACGAGCAGTACTTC
abundance: NA; j_gene: TRBJ2-2; d_gene: NA; v_gene: TRBV7-2; CDR3aa: CASRVAANTGELFF; CDR3nt: TGTGCCAGCAGGGTTGCCGCGAACACCGGGGAGCTGTTTTTT
abundance: few; j_gene: TRBJ1-6; d_gene: NA; v_gene: TRBV13; CDR3aa: CASSLGQTGSPLHF; CDR3nt: TGTGCCAGCAGCTTAGGCCAGACCGGGTCACCCCTCCACTTT
abundance: NA; j_gene: TRBJ2-6; d_gene: NA; v_gene: TRBV5-4; CDR3aa: CASSLGDSTSGANVLTF; CDR3nt: TGTGCCAGCAGCTTGGGGGACTCCACCTCTGGGGCCAACGTCCTGACTTTC
abundance: NA; j_gene: TRBJ2-5; d_gene: NA; v_gene: TRBV6-5; CDR3aa: CASGTPGGGETQYF; CDR3nt: TGTGCCAGCGGGACACCTGGGGGTGGAGAGACCCAGTACTTC
abundance: NA; j_gene: TRBJ2-2; d_gene: NA; v_gene: TRBV23-1; CDR3aa: CASRRFSAYTGELFF; CDR3nt: TGCGCCAGCCGTCGATTCTCGGCTTACACCGGGGAGCTGTTTTTT